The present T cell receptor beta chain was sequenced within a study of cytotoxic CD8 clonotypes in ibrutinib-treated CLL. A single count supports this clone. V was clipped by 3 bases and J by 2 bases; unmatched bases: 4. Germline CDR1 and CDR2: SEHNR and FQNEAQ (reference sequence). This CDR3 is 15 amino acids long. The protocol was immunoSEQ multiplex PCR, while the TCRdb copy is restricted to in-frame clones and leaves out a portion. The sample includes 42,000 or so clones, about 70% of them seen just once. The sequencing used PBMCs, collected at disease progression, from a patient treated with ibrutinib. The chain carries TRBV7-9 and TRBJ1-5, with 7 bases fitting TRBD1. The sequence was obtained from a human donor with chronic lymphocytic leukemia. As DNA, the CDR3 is TGTGCCAGCAGCTTTGAAGGGGGCCGCAATCAGCCCCAGCATTTT. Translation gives CASSFEGGRNQPQHF.